What follows is one T cell receptor beta chain and its context. The target antigen is unknown. HTBI primers from iRepertoire and Arm-PCR of CDR3 regions yielded the TCR beta libraries. TCRdb reprocessed the multiplex PCR reads with MiXCR, giving one entry per CDR3 protein. The sample holds some 450,000 distinct CDR3 sequences, around 17% seen once. This record belongs to a study of regulatory T cells in long-lasting Graves disease. Study-wide results and caveats: What was studied was peripheral blood only, and not thyroid tissue. Compared with new cases, persistent Graves' patients showed reduced TCR diversity.

Time point in this sample: newly diagnosed GD, antithyroid drugs for less than 3 months. Making the TCR library involved RNA that had been extracted from PBMCs. The patient group derived from an endocrinology department in Xi'an, China. The sample was also reused in another study, on T cells in Graves' hyperthyroidism and ophthalmopathy. That source notes: TCR CDR3 underwent first-round RT-PCR with the HTBI primer set.

The clonotype originates from a woman aged 25 to 39 with Graves disease. The source was peripheral blood mononuclear cells (PBMCs), collected at new diagnosis, from a patient treated with antithyroid drugs.

CDR3 nucleotides: TGTGCCAGCAGCGGACTGGATACTAGCTCCTACGAGCAGTACTTC. It translates to CASSGLDTSSYEQYF. The J gene is TRBJ2-7, the V gene TRBV7-9; TRBD2 might be the D (5 bases). CDR3 length: 15 residues. Trimming removed 5 bases at V and 0 bases at J, with 14 bases between. Germline V gene lookup returns CDR1 SEHNR and CDR2 FQNEAQ (reference sequence).